One and the same sample provided the 32 T cell receptor beta chains below, sequenced in a study of T cell repertoires in cytomegalovirus infection. Their antigen targets remain unknown. TCRdb reprocessed the reads with MiXCR, giving one entry per CDR3 protein. The sample has 90,000 to 120,000 distinct CDR3 sequences, under 55% seen once. The sequencing used CD8+ T cells from cultured PBMCs, collected from culture after CMV antigen stimulation. All receptors derive from a human donor in good health (CMV status not recorded). Some clones in this sample may be carry-over from other donors' samples.

This clonotype was counted a single time. The rearrangement links TRBV12-5 to TRBJ2-1; 12 bases align to TRBD2. The CDR3 sequence is 16 residues long. The V gene end was trimmed by 5 bases and the J gene end by 6 bases; junction bases not matched to a gene: 8. The germline V gene has CDR1 LGHNT and CDR2 FRNRAP. The chain's CDR3 is CASGDPTSGGTNEQFF. CDR3 DNA: TGTGCTAGTGGTGACCCCACTAGCGGGGGGACCAATGAGCAGTTCTTC.

The table lists this clonotype with a few counts. The V call is TRBV4-1, the J call TRBJ2-7, with D uncertain. V lost 1 base and J lost 0, with 4 bases in between. The CDR3 contains 13 residues. Germline-derived CDR1 and CDR2 are MGHRA and YSYEKL. CDR3 coding DNA: TGCGCCAGCAGCCAAGGAGACTCCTACGAGCAGTACTTC. This gives the protein CASSQGDSYEQYF.

This rearrangement joins TRBV5-4 to TRBJ1-2, with D uncertain. CDR3 length: 12 residues. Germline CDR1 reads SGHNT; CDR2 reads YYREEE (reference sequence). V lost 4 bases and J 3 bases, leaving 7 bases between the germline ends. The CDR3 sequence is CASSPGDYGYTF. CDR3 DNA: TGTGCCAGCAGCCCTGGGGACTATGGCTACACCTTC.

The chain recombines TRBV29-1 with TRBJ2-3; 11 positions match TRBD1. The CDR3 extends over 16 amino acids. The V gene's germline CDR1 is SQVTM and CDR2 ANQGSEA. The V segment lost 1 base and the J segment 6 bases; nucleotides outside the gene matches: 9. In DNA form, the CDR3 reads TGCAGCGTTGAAGGCGTCGGGGGACAGGGGGTTGATACGCAGTATTTT. It specifies CSVEGVGGQGVDTQYF.

This clonotype appeared a few times. The V and J genes are TRBV12-3 or TRBV12-4 and TRBJ1-3; possibly TRBD1 for D (5 bases). The CDR3 sequence is 16 residues long. The DNA for the CDR3 is TGTGGCCTCCTCAGTGGGGGGACGAGCTCTGGAAACACCATATATTTT. It specifies CGLLSGGTSSGNTIYF.

This chain connects TRBV28 to TRBJ1-5; 8 nucleotides match TRBD1. Germline CDR1 and CDR2: MDHEN and SYDVKM. The CDR3 has 15 amino acids. Trimming cost V 2 bases and J 6 bases; bases outside gene matches: 6. The CDR3 spells CASSLGQGESQPQHF. The CDR3, as DNA: TGTGCCAGCAGTTTAGGACAGGGAGAGAGTCAGCCCCAGCATTTT.

This clonotype showed up just a few times. This chain links TRBV4-1 with TRBJ2-7; D remains unclear. With 0 bases removed from V and 0 bases from J, the gap between germline ends came to 3 bases. Germline CDR1 reads MGHRA; CDR2 reads YSYEKL. This CDR3 region has 13 residues. The CDR3 DNA follows: TGCGCCAGCAGCCAAGAGACCTCCTACGAGCAGTACTTC. Its protein product is CASSQETSYEQYF.

The rearrangement joins TRBV4-1 to TRBJ1-2, with D unresolved. V lost 3 bases and J 5 bases, leaving 16 bases between the germline ends. Germline V gives CDR1 MGHRA, CDR2 YSYEKL. CDR3 length: 15 residues. The CDR3 region is CASSQTSGILYGYTF. The CDR3 DNA is TGCGCCAGCAGCCAGACGTCGGGAATCTTGTATGGCTACACCTTC.

This clonotype occurred a few times. The rearrangement links TRBV7-9 to TRBJ1-4; no reliable D call. The CDR3 loop spans 15 amino acids. With 5 bases removed from V and 1 base from J, the gap between germline ends came to 11 bases. From germline, CDR1 is SEHNR and CDR2 FQNEAQ (reference sequence). The CDR3 DNA reads as TGTGCCAGCAGCCACCCGGAGGGAACTAATGAAAAACTGTTTTTT. Translated, it gives CASSHPEGTNEKLFF.

This chain connects TRBV27 to TRBJ2-7, with 7 positions matching TRBD2. The J segment lost 6 bases and the V segment lost 2 bases, leaving 4 bases of the junction unmatched. CDR1 is MNHEY, CDR2 SMNVEV, per germline (reference sequence). The CDR3 is 13 amino acids. CDR3 residues: CASSLQLASEQYF. Written as DNA, the CDR3 is TGTGCCAGCAGTTTACAACTAGCGAGCGAGCAGTACTTC.

This clonotype was counted many times. The chain couples TRBV28 to TRBJ2-2; a possible D gene is TRBD1 (6 bases). The CDR3 runs 17 residues. Trimming took 2 bases from V and 5 from J, leaving 18 bases between them. CDR1 MDHEN and CDR2 SYDVKM come from the germline V gene. The CDR3: CASSLTLPGEWTGELFF. In DNA, the CDR3 is TGTGCCAGCAGTTTAACCCTACCAGGGGAATGGACCGGGGAGCTGTTTTTT.

The CDR3 region has the DNA TGTGCCAGCAGTTTATTGGCTAGCCCCGAGACCCAGTACTTC. Its translation: CASSLLASPETQYF. J is TRBJ2-5 and V is TRBV27; weak D call: TRBD2 (5 bases). This CDR3 comprises 14 residues. Germline CDR1 and CDR2: MNHEY and SMNVEV (reference sequence). V lost 1 base and J 5 bases, leaving 11 bases between the germline ends.

This clonotype showed up just a few times. This chain joins TRBV15 and TRBJ2-7, with 7 positions matching TRBD1. Looked up from germline, CDR1 is LNHNV and CDR2 is YYDKDF (reference sequence). CDR3 length: 15 residues. V lost 5 bases, J lost 3 bases, and 10 bases stayed unmatched. DNA of the CDR3: TGTGCCACCAGCTCAACCTCGGGACAGAACTACGAGCAGTACTTC. Encoded protein: CATSSTSGQNYEQYF.

The rearrangement links TRBV27 to TRBJ2-2; a weak D match, TRBD1 (5 bases). Germline CDR1 is MNHEY and CDR2 is SMNVEV (reference sequence). The CDR3 is made up of 16 amino acids. Deletions cut 7 bases from V and 0 bases from J, with 15 bases between. The CDR3 sequence is CASTHWGSANTGELFF. The CDR3 nucleotides are TGTGCCAGCACTCATTGGGGCTCCGCGAACACCGGGGAGCTGTTTTTT.

The chain combines TRBV28 with TRBJ2-2, with no clear D. Germline CDR1 MDHEN, CDR2 SYDVKM. The V end was cut by 7 bases, the J end by 7 bases, with 7 bases between. The CDR3 covers 11 residues. CDR3 amino acids: CASIRGGELFF. The CDR3 nucleotides read TGTGCCAGCATTCGAGGCGGGGAGCTGTTTTTT.

This clonotype was seen only a few times. The rearrangement joins TRBV4-1 to TRBJ2-7; the D gene is possibly TRBD2 (5 bases). The CDR3 is made up of 13 amino acids. V was pared by 0 bases and J by 4 bases, with 7 bases between. Germline V lookup: CDR1 MGHRA, CDR2 YSYEKL. CDR3 coding DNA: TGCGCCAGCAGCCAAGATCGGGGTTACGAGCAGTACTTC. This encodes CASSQDRGYEQYF.

This clonotype was observed a handful of times. In nucleotides, the CDR3 is TGTGCCAGCAGTTTGGGACTAGCGGGGGCGTACGAGCAGTACTTC. Translated, it gives CASSLGLAGAYEQYF. This chain links TRBV12-3 or TRBV12-4 with TRBJ2-7; 14 bases are a match to TRBD2. J lost 4 bases, V lost 3 bases, and 2 bases had no gene match. This CDR3 is 15 amino acids long.

This clonotype was found many times. This sequence joins TRBV11-1 and TRBJ2-2; TRBD1 agrees at 8 bases. V lost 5 bases and J lost 0; bases outside the gene matches: 11. Germline assignment: CDR1 SGHAT and CDR2 FQDESV (reference sequence). The CDR3 extends over 18 amino acids. The CDR3 DNA follows: TGTGCCAGCAGCCACGGACAGGGCGTCCTGTCGAACACCGGGGAGCTGTTTTTT. This sequence encodes CASSHGQGVLSNTGELFF.

This clonotype was counted between two and nine times. The chain joins TRBV5-4 to TRBJ2-7; TRBD1 matches 10 bases. V trimming: 4 bases; J trimming: 5 bases; junction bases outside the gene matches: 6. Germline V gives CDR1 SGHNT, CDR2 YYREEE (reference sequence). There are 14 residues in the CDR3. This chain's CDR3 is CASSLGTGAHEQYF. The CDR3 DNA follows: TGTGCCAGCAGCCTCGGGACAGGGGCCCACGAGCAGTACTTC.

J is TRBJ2-1 and V is TRBV12-3 or TRBV12-4; either TRBD1 or TRBD2 may supply D (6 bases each). This CDR3 has 14 amino acids. V lost 5 bases and J 4 bases, leaving 12 bases between the germline ends. The CDR3 DNA follows: TGTGCCAGCAGTCCGGGGGCCGTATACAATGAGCAGTTCTTC. It encodes CASSPGAVYNEQFF.

Only one count was recorded for this clonotype. The rearrangement joins TRBV25-1 to TRBJ2-6; D not resolved. V lost 6 bases and J 1 base, leaving 10 bases between the germline ends. The CDR3 is made up of 15 amino acids. The germline gives CDR1 MGHDK, CDR2 SYGVNS. This CDR3 reads CASSRNRSGANVLTF. For the CDR3, the DNA is TGTGCCAGCAGCCGAAACCGATCTGGGGCCAACGTCCTGACTTTC.

This clonotype was observed a handful of times. The J gene is TRBJ2-1, the V gene TRBV7-8; weak D call: TRBD1 (5 bases). Trimming took off 5 bases at V and 5 bases at J, with 16 bases between the two ends. Germline CDR1 reads SGHVS; CDR2 reads FQNEAQ. CDR3 length: 15 residues. The CDR3 loop is CASSRLDTENNEQFF. The CDR3 nucleotides are TGTGCCAGCAGCAGACTGGACACTGAGAACAATGAGCAGTTCTTC.

This sequence joins TRBV5-6 and TRBJ2-1; D gene uncertain. The CDR3 extends over 15 amino acids. The germline V and J ends were trimmed by 0 bases and 0 bases, with 7 bases remaining between them. Germline values: CDR1 SGHDT, CDR2 YYEEEE. The CDR3 DNA sequence: TGTGCCAGCAGCTTGGCCCTTAACTCCTACAATGAGCAGTTCTTC. Protein: CASSLALNSYNEQFF.

The chain joins TRBV12-3 or TRBV12-4 to TRBJ2-6; 8 bases are a match to TRBD1. Losses at the gene ends were 2 bases for V and 1 base for J; bases not matched to a gene: 4. The CDR3 spans 17 residues. The CDR3 here is CASSLPGGESGANVLTF. Written as DNA, the CDR3 is TGTGCCAGCAGTTTACCAGGGGGCGAGTCTGGGGCCAACGTCCTGACTTTC.

V usage is TRBV5-4 and J usage is TRBJ2-3, with 8 bases aligning to TRBD2. Looked up from germline, CDR1 is SGHNT and CDR2 is YYREEE (reference sequence). The CDR3 runs to 15 residues. The J segment lost 0 bases and the V segment lost 3 bases, leaving 3 bases of the junction unmatched. The CDR3 DNA sequence: TGTGCCAGCAGCTCCAAGCGGGGGAGCACAGATACGCAGTATTTT. It translates to CASSSKRGSTDTQYF.

This sequence joins TRBV27 and TRBJ1-5; 7 bases agree with TRBD1. Germline trimming cut 5 bases from V and 0 bases from J; bases unmatched to any gene: 4. CDR3 size: 15 residues. The V gene's germline CDR1 is MNHEY and CDR2 SMNVEV (reference sequence). The CDR3 nucleotides are TGTGCCAGCAGTCCCCGGACAGGTAGCAATCAGCCCCAGCATTTT. The encoded protein is CASSPRTGSNQPQHF.

This chain connects TRBV7-2 to TRBJ2-1; D uncertain. CDR1 is SGHTA, CDR2 FQGNSA, per germline. V lost 4 bases and J lost 1, with 8 bases in between. The CDR3 runs to 14 residues. Here the CDR3 reads CASSSWGSYNEQFF. As DNA, the CDR3 is TGTGCCAGCAGCTCATGGGGATCCTACAATGAGCAGTTCTTC.

This chain connects TRBV20-1 to TRBJ2-3, with no clear D. This CDR3 is 18 amino acids long. Trimming took off 0 bases at V and 3 bases at J, with 22 bases between the two ends. Per germline, CDR1 DFQATT and CDR2 SNEGSKA (reference sequence). CDR3 DNA sequence: TGCAGTGCTAGAGATCTCCCCACTGTAGGGCATTTAACAGATACGCAGTATTTT. Protein: CSARDLPTVGHLTDTQYF.

This chain connects TRBV7-2 to TRBJ1-1; 7 nucleotides align to TRBD1. After removal of 0 bases from V and 4 bases from J, the junction contained 2 bases not matched to a gene. CDR1 is SGHTA, CDR2 FQGNSA, per germline. There are 14 residues in the CDR3. CDR3 sequence (DNA): TGTGCCAGCAGCTTAGCATCAGGGGGCACTGAAGCTTTCTTT. Its protein product is CASSLASGGTEAFF.

This clonotype showed up just a few times. The chain couples TRBV19 to TRBJ1-5; 9 bases line up with TRBD1. Trimming at V came to 7 bases and at J to 7 bases, leaving 11 bases not matched to a gene. The CDR3 contains 15 residues. Germline V gives CDR1 LNHDA, CDR2 SQIVND (reference sequence). The chain's CDR3 is CASTWDREFGQPQHF. Here the CDR3 DNA reads TGTGCCAGTACCTGGGACAGGGAATTCGGACAGCCCCAGCATTTT.

Only a few counts were recorded for this clonotype. The CDR3 sequence is CATSRDRSSYNEQFF. The CDR3 nucleotides read TGTGCCACTAGCAGGGACAGGAGCTCCTACAATGAGCAGTTCTTC. V usage is TRBV19 and J usage is TRBJ2-1; 8 positions match TRBD1. The CDR3 sequence is 15 residues long. The V segment lost 10 bases and the J segment 0 bases; nucleotides outside the gene matches: 8. In germline, CDR1 is LNHDA, CDR2 SQIVND (reference sequence). The whole variable domain, remainder taken from reference TRBV19 and TRBJ2-1, is DGGITQSPKYLFRKEGQNVTLSCEQNLNHDAMYWYRQDPGQGLRLIYYSQIVNDFQKGDIAEGYSVSREKKESFPLTVTSAQKNPTAFYLCATSRDRSSYNEQFFGPGTRLTVL.

This clonotype was seen a handful of times. The chain joins TRBV28 to TRBJ2-2, with D unclear. V lost 6 bases, J lost 1 base, and 6 bases lay in between. From germline, CDR1 is MDHEN and CDR2 SYDVKM. This CDR3 is built from 13 residues. The CDR3 sequence: CASRTGNTGELFF. The DNA of the CDR3 is TGTGCCAGCAGGACGGGGAACACCGGGGAGCTGTTTTTT.